This T cell receptor (beta chain) was identified during a study of T cells in Graves' hyperthyroidism and ophthalmopathy. Study at large: Blood from the periphery was taken at initial diagnosis, before any treatment.

Ophthalmopathy patients had Clinical Activity Score at least 3, NOSPECS grade at least 4, duration under 3 months. Germline V gene lookup returns CDR1 MNHNS and CDR2 SASEGT. The CDR3 contains 14 residues. Trimming left V 10 bases short and J 8 bases short, with 21 bases between. RNA transcripts gave rise to amplified TCR beta CDR3 regions. The HTBI primer set drove a first-round RT-PCR of the TCR CDR3. TCRdb recomputed calls from the multiplex PCR reads with MiXCR, one row per CDR3 protein. The table lists 490,000 or so distinct CDR3 sequences, 22% of them singletons. Turning to this clonotype: The antigen remains unidentified.

Regarding the study as a whole: Stable hyperthyroidism and ophthalmopathy were separated using 13 V-J signatures.

The sequencing input was blood. V is TRBV6-1 and J is TRBJ2-1; D is tentatively TRBD1 or TRBD2 (5 bases each). The TCR comes from a woman between 65 and 79 years old with Graves' ophthalmopathy. The CDR3 reads CATVAYGTSHEQFF. CDR3 coding DNA: TGTGCCACCGTCGCATATGGGACCTCCCATGAGCAGTTCTTC.